There are a few counts of the clone carrying this T cell receptor beta chain. 5'RACE template switching produced TCR cDNA carrying a universal primer site and UMIs. From the 5' RACE reads, TCRdb called clonotypes with MiXCR, one entry per CDR3 protein. Found here are some 400,000 distinct CDR3 sequences, under 7.5% of them singletons; the top ten hold 14% to 15%. The CDR3 extends over 14 amino acids. V was clipped by 1 base and J by 5 bases, with 12 bases between them. CDR1 and CDR2 (germline): LGHNA, YSLEER. This specimen comes from a study of T cells after yellow fever vaccination. The sequence was collected from a man under 40 who received the YFV17D yellow fever vaccine. The gene calls are TRBV4-3 and TRBJ2-7, with D perhaps TRBD1 or TRBD2 (5 bases each). The starting material was PBMCs, obtained 5 days after the yellow fever booster vaccination. For the CDR3, the DNA is TGCGCCAGCAGCCAAGGTGGGGGTAGGAACGAGCAGTACTTC. This gives the protein CASSQGGGRNEQYF.